This T cell receptor beta chain was profiled in a study of response to subunit inactivated influenza vaccine. Findings and caveats of the study: New T cells are recruited in small numbers by each seasonal influenza vaccination, according to the authors' suggestion.

The length of the CDR3 is 15 residues. The germline V gene has CDR1 SGHDT and CDR2 YYEEEE. The ends were cut back, 4 bases at V and 6 bases at J, with 17 bases in the middle. MiXCR was run by TCRdb on the RT-PCR reads, yielding one entry per CDR3 protein. The sample includes around 710,000 distinct CDR3 sequences, about 15% of them seen just once. This clonotype came up once. What it binds is not known. The chain is built from TRBV5-6 and TRBJ2-1, with a possible D match to TRBD2 (6 bases). Specimen: PBMCs from blood, collected 14 to 15 days before vaccination. This TCR was sampled from a man aged 50 or older who received an inactivated influenza vaccine. CDR3: CASSVTSHPCNEQFF. CDR3 DNA: TGTGCCAGCAGCGTGACTAGTCATCCCTGCAATGAGCAGTTCTTC.